This entry lists 15 T cell receptor beta chains sequenced from one sample in a study of blood T cell repertoires in COVID-19 (dated by TCRdb to 2018 to 2020). Receptors were amplified or captured by the immunoSEQ multiplex PCR assay. Entries here come from immuneACCESS through TCRdb and include only in-frame sequences with V and J called. Some clones fail to appear in such tables; in the studies checked, an unresolved V gene covers under half of the shortfall, and the cause of the remainder is unknown. Across this sample there are about 180,000 clones, with 87% seen only once. The ten largest clones represent more than 1.5% of the sample. The specimen was peripheral blood. These receptors were collected from a woman aged 50 to 60 with acute or convalescent COVID-19.

The chain combines TRBV19 with TRBJ1-2; 7 bases map to TRBD1. Per the germline V gene, CDR1 is LNHDA and CDR2 is SQIVND (reference sequence). Losses at the gene ends were 6 bases for V and 0 bases for J; bases not matched to a gene: 7. The CDR3 is made up of 15 amino acids. CDR3 nucleotides: TGTGCCAGTAGGGCCCAGGGGGTAACTAACTATGGCTACACCTTC. Protein sequence: CASRAQGVTNYGYTF. The full variable domain, with the rest looked up from reference TRBV19 and TRBJ1-2, is DGGITQSPKYLFRKEGQNVTLSCEQNLNHDAMYWYRQDPGQGLRLIYYSQIVNDFQKGDIAEGYSVSREKKESFPLTVTSAQKNPTAFYLCASRAQGVTNYGYTFGSGTRLTVV.

This rearrangement joins TRBV12-3 or TRBV12-4 to TRBJ1-2, with no clear D. Trimming left V 3 bases short and J 4 bases short, with 9 bases between. This CDR3 has 13 residues. The CDR3 nucleotides read TGTGCCAGCAGTTTCCCAGCGACCTATGGCTACACCTTC. Translated: CASSFPATYGYTF.

The J gene is TRBJ2-1, the V gene TRBV4-3; D call uncertain. The CDR3 is 15 residues long. V lost 3 bases and J lost 11, with 20 bases in between. Germline values: CDR1 LGHNA, CDR2 YSLEER. CDR3 loop: CASSQNGRDNEQQFF. The CDR3 DNA follows: TGCGCCAGCAGCCAGAACGGCAGAGACAATGAACAGCAGTTCTTC.

The chain carries TRBV11-3 and TRBJ2-5; 8 bases line up with TRBD1. The CDR3 is 12 amino acids. The V gene's germline CDR1 is SGHNT and CDR2 YENEEA. Trimming took 5 bases from V and 4 from J; bases not matched to a gene: 0. The CDR3 nucleotides are TGTGCCAGCAGCCAGGGGGCAGAGACCCAGTACTTC. Translating gives CASSQGAETQYF.

The chain links TRBV2 to TRBJ2-3; 8 bases agree with TRBD1. The CDR3 spans 14 residues. CDR1 SNHLY and CDR2 FYNNEI come from the germline V gene. V dropped 8 bases and J dropped 4; count of bases not matched to a gene: 8. Here the CDR3 reads CASSDDRGPDTQYF. The CDR3 DNA follows: TGTGCCAGCTCCGATGACAGGGGCCCAGATACGCAGTATTTT.

This chain connects TRBV19 to TRBJ1-3; 10 nucleotides match TRBD1. This CDR3 spans 14 amino acids. V gave up 6 bases and J gave up 2 bases; unmatched junction bases: 1. Germline-derived CDR1 and CDR2 are LNHDA and SQIVND (reference sequence). The CDR3 DNA sequence: TGTGCCAGTAGGGGGACAGGGGCTGGAAACACCATATATTTT. Translated, it gives CASRGTGAGNTIYF. The full variable domain, with the rest looked up from reference TRBV19 and TRBJ1-3, is DGGITQSPKYLFRKEGQNVTLSCEQNLNHDAMYWYRQDPGQGLRLIYYSQIVNDFQKGDIAEGYSVSREKKESFPLTVTSAQKNPTAFYLCASRGTGAGNTIYFGEGSWLTVV.

The chain combines TRBV25-1 with TRBJ2-5, with TRBD1 identical over 8 bases. V lost 4 bases and J lost 4; bases outside the gene matches: 5. The CDR3 spans 14 residues. Germline CDR1 is MGHDK and CDR2 is SYGVNS. CDR3 in amino acids: CASSGAGGLETQYF. Written as DNA, the CDR3 is TGTGCCAGCAGTGGGGCAGGGGGCTTAGAGACCCAGTACTTC.

The chain carries TRBV19 and TRBJ1-1, with 7 positions matching TRBD1. Germline trimming cut 4 bases from V and 4 bases from J; bases unmatched to any gene: 6. Germline assignment: CDR1 LNHDA and CDR2 SQIVND (reference sequence). This CDR3 is 14 amino acids long. Here the CDR3 DNA reads TGTGCCAGTAGTACCACAGGGGCCCCCACTGAAGCTTTCTTT. This translates into CASSTTGAPTEAFF.

The chain recombines TRBV6-2 or TRBV6-3 with TRBJ1-5, with D perhaps matching TRBD1 (6 bases). Germline V lookup: CDR1 MNHEY, CDR2 SVGEGT. Trimming shortened V by 4 bases and J by 5 bases, and 12 bases separated the two germline ends. This CDR3 is 14 amino acids long. The CDR3 loop reads CASSWGQGDQPQHF. In DNA form, the CDR3 reads TGTGCCAGCAGTTGGGGGCAGGGTGATCAGCCCCAGCATTTT.

This clone was detected once. The chain employs TRBV20-1 and TRBJ2-2; tentatively, D is TRBD1 (5 bases). Germline CDR1 and CDR2: DFQATT and SNEGSKA (reference sequence). Trimming removed 3 bases from V and 1 base from J, with 9 bases in between. The CDR3 is made up of 14 amino acids. CDR3 coding DNA: TGCAGTGCTAGTAGACAGAGGAACACCGGGGAGCTGTTTTTT. It translates to CSASRQRNTGELFF.

V is TRBV30 and J is TRBJ2-3; D gene unclear. Trimming removed 4 bases at V and 0 bases at J, with 8 bases between. The CDR3 runs 13 residues. CDR1 GTSNPN and CDR2 SVGIG come from the germline V gene (reference sequence). The CDR3 bases are TGTGCCTGGAACACCCTTAGCACAGATACGCAGTATTTT. It translates to CAWNTLSTDTQYF.

The rearrangement links TRBV9 to TRBJ2-1, with D possibly matching TRBD2 (7 bases). V was trimmed by 0 bases and J by 4 bases, leaving 11 bases between them. The CDR3 is made up of 15 amino acids. CDR1 is SGDLS and CDR2 is YYNGEE in the germline V gene. In DNA, the CDR3 is TGTGCCAGCAGCGTAGCGGGGGGCACTTACAATGAGCAGTTCTTC. Translation gives CASSVAGGTYNEQFF.

The chain uses TRBV5-1 and TRBJ1-1; D call uncertain. Per germline, CDR1 SGHRS and CDR2 YFSETQ. V was clipped by 3 bases and J by 1 base, with 13 bases between them. This CDR3 is 15 amino acids long. The CDR3 protein is CASSSRGDPNTEAFF. CDR3 DNA sequence: TGCGCCAGCAGCTCCCGGGGTGACCCGAACACTGAAGCTTTCTTT. Drawing the rest from reference TRBV5-1 and TRBJ1-1, the complete variable domain is KAGVTQTPRYLIKTRGQQVTLSCSPISGHRSVSWYQQTPGQGLQFLFEYFSETQRNKGNFPGRFSGRQFSNSRSEMNVSTLELGDSALYLCASSSRGDPNTEAFFGQGTRLTVV.

The rearrangement links TRBV20-1 to TRBJ1-1; D remains unclear. The CDR3 contains 11 residues. Germline assignment: CDR1 DFQATT and CDR2 SNEGSKA (reference sequence). Trimming cost V 3 bases and J 11 bases, with 13 bases left between them. The CDR3 protein is CSARATGGAFF. The CDR3 DNA sequence: TGCAGTGCTAGGGCAACTGGAGGGGCTTTCTTT.

The genes are TRBV10-1 and TRBJ2-2; TRBD1 is a possible D gene (6 bases). The CDR3 loop spans 17 amino acids. V was cut by 10 bases and J by 3 bases, with 24 bases left in between. Germline-derived CDR1 and CDR2 are WNHNN and SYGVQD (reference sequence). The CDR3 spells CANPDRGHPSDTGELFF. The CDR3 DNA follows: TGCGCCAACCCGGACAGAGGACACCCCTCGGACACCGGGGAGCTGTTTTTT.